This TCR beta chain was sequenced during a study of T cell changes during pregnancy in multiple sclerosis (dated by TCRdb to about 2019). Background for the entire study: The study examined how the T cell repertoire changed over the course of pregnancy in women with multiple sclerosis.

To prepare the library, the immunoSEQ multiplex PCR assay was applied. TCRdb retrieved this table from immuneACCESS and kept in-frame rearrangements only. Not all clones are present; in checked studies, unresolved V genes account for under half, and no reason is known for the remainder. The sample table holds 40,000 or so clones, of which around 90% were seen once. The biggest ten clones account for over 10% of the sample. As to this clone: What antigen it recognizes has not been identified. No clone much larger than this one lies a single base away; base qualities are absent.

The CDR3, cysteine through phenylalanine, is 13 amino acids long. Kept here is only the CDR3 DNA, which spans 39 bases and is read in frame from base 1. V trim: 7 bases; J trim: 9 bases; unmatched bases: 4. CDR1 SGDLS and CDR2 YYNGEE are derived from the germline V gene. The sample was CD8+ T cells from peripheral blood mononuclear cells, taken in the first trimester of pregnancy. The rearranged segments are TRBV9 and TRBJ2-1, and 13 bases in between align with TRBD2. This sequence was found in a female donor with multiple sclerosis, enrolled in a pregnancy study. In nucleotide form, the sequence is TGTGCCAGCTCGGGACTAGCGGGGCGTGAGCAGTTCTTC. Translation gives CASSGLAGREQFF.